The clone carrying this T cell receptor (beta chain) was counted only a few times. What it binds is unknown. Individuals selected for sequencing had exhibited CD8+CD57+ cell expansion on flow cytometry. The CDR3 contains 14 residues. Germline V gene data show CDR1 as ENHRY and CDR2 as SYGVKD. V lost 10 bases to trimming and J lost 0 bases, with 13 bases between them. Profiling of TCR beta VDJ combinations and CDR3 sequences used genomic DNA as template. Using its own MiXCR run on the reads, TCRdb lists one record per CDR3 protein. The repertoire holds around 430,000 distinct CDR3 sequences, with roughly 34% as singletons. This sample was included in a study of CD8+CD57+ T cells in acquired aplastic anemia. Study findings and constraints: Significance was not reached for CD8+ Simpson's diversity between patients and controls.

The V call is TRBV10-3, the J call TRBJ1-3; D remains unclear. This sequence was found in a human donor with aplastic anemia. Sequencing used sorted CD4+, CD8+, or CD8+CD57+ T cells (not recorded which) from PBMCs. The CDR3 DNA reads as TGTGCCAGTCGGCCTTCCGGCTCTGGAAACACCATATATTTT. Protein sequence: CASRPSGSGNTIYF.